This T cell receptor beta chain was identified in a study of blood T cell repertoires in COVID-19. Repertoires were generated with immunoSEQ multiplex PCR, while TCRdb's copy carries only in-frame clones and drops some. The sample lists 55,000 or so clones, over 60% occurring once. CDR1 SNHLY and CDR2 FYNNEI come from the germline V gene. The CDR3 totals 14 residues. The V segment lost 8 bases and the J segment 2 bases; nucleotides outside the gene matches: 7. The receptor was isolated from a man aged 25-45 years with COVID-19, enrolled during active disease. The sample comprised peripheral blood. This chain links TRBV2 with TRBJ1-2, with 8 bases fitting TRBD1. The CDR3 region has the DNA TGTGCCAGCCTAGTTGACAGGGGAAACTATGGCTACACCTTC. This codes for CASLVDRGNYGYTF.